This T cell receptor (beta chain) was sequenced for a study of T cells in women clearing cervical HPV infection. Using immunoSEQ multiplex PCR, the repertoire was profiled, and TCRdb retains in-frame clones only, with some absent. This listing includes 40,000 to 45,000 clones. Sequences were obtained from blood buffy coat. The receptor's source is a woman aged 18 to 75 with a cervical HPV16 infection that either progressed to CIN3+ or cleared (not recorded which).

CDR3: CASSQLQGALTGELFF. The sequenced CDR3 bases are TGTGCCAGCAGCCAACTACAGGGGGCGCTCACCGGGGAG. This chain links TRBV14 with TRBJ2-2, with 9 bases matching TRBD1. The CDR3 goes on 3 residues after the read ends, and that part is filled in from the germline J gene. Losses at the gene ends were 2 bases for V and 4 bases for J; bases not matched to a gene: 5. Germline CDR1 is SGHDN and CDR2 is FVKESK. The CDR3 length is 16 residues.